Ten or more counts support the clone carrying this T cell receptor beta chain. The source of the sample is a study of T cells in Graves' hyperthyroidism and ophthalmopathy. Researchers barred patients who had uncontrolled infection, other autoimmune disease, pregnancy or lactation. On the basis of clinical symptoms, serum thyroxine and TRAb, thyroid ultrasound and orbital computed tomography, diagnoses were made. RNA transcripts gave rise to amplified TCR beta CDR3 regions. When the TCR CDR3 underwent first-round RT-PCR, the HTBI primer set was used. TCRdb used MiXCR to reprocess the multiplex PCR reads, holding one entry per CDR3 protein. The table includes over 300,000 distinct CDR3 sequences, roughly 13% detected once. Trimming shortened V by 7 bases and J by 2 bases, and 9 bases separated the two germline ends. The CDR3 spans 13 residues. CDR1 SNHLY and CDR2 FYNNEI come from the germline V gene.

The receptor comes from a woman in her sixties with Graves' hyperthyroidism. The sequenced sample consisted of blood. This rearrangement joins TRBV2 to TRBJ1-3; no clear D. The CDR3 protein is CASKRGAGNTIYF. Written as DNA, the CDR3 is TGTGCCAGCAAGCGAGGAGCTGGAAACACCATATATTTT.